Each of the 15 T cell receptor beta chains below was sequenced from the same sample in a study of control samples from healthy donors and cancer patients. Generated by immunoSEQ multiplex PCR, the TCRdb table keeps only in-frame clones and is missing some. This table has 150,000 to 200,000 clones, about 90% appearing once. The specimen sequenced was blood. These receptors came from a man between 18 and 35 years old in good health.

This clone has a handful of counts. V usage is TRBV6-5 and J usage is TRBJ1-1, with a possible D match to TRBD1 (6 bases). Trimming took 6 bases from V and 1 from J, leaving 15 bases between them. The CDR3 has 15 residues. The germline CDR1 and CDR2 sequences are MNHEY and SVGAGI. The CDR3 sequence: CASRRGGTQNTEAFF. In DNA form, the CDR3 reads TGTGCCAGCAGGAGGGGGGGGACACAGAACACTGAAGCTTTCTTT.

CDR3 nucleotide sequence: TGTGCCAGCAGTTTATGGGGGACAGGGGGGATAACCATATATTTT. As protein: CASSLWGTGGITIYF. The chain employs TRBV28 and TRBJ1-3; 11 nucleotides match TRBD1. J was trimmed by 10 bases and V by 0 bases; bases with no gene match: 5. The CDR3 sequence is 15 residues long. CDR1 and CDR2 from the germline V gene are MDHEN and SYDVKM.

The rearrangement uses TRBV6-1 and TRBJ2-7; D may match TRBD1 or TRBD2 (5 bases each). The CDR3 sequence is 15 residues long. V was trimmed by 0 bases and J by 4 bases, leaving 13 bases between them. The germline V gene has CDR1 MNHNS and CDR2 SASEGT. The CDR3 nucleotides are TGTGCCAGCAGTGAAGCTTGGGACGCGAGGTACGAGCAGTACTTC. This translates into CASSEAWDARYEQYF.

V is TRBV6-2 or TRBV6-3 and J is TRBJ1-2; no definite D call. The V gene lost 0 bases and the J gene lost 8 bases, with 10 bases spanning the gap. Germline lookup yields CDR1 MNHEY and CDR2 SVGEGT. The CDR3 has 13 residues. CDR3 nucleotide sequence: TGTGCCAGCAGTTACTCGAGAACCGCGGGCTACACCTTC. Encoded protein: CASSYSRTAGYTF.

This sequence joins TRBV27 and TRBJ1-5; a possible D gene is TRBD1 (6 bases). V was shortened by 2 bases and J by 6 bases, with 8 bases between the two germline ends. Germline-derived CDR1 and CDR2 are MNHEY and SMNVEV (reference sequence). This CDR3 has 13 residues. The CDR3 nucleotides read TGTGCCAGCAGTTTAACAGGGCGTCAGCCCCAGCATTTT. This encodes CASSLTGRQPQHF.

This clone has just one count. The CDR3 DNA follows: TGCGCCAGCAGCCAAGACTCCGGCACAACCACAGATACGCAGTATTTT. Protein sequence: CASSQDSGTTTDTQYF. V gene TRBV4-1 combines with J gene TRBJ2-3; D is unresolved. The CDR3 consists of 16 residues. Germline lookup yields CDR1 MGHRA and CDR2 YSYEKL. Deletions cut 0 bases from V and 2 bases from J, with 12 bases between.

The chain recombines TRBV4-3 with TRBJ2-2, with 8 bases aligning to TRBD1. Per germline, CDR1 LGHNA and CDR2 YSLEER. The CDR3 covers 18 residues. The J segment lost 2 bases and the V segment lost 4 bases, leaving 12 bases of the junction unmatched. CDR3 sequence reads: CASSPLTGQAYNTGELFF. In nucleotides, the CDR3 is TGCGCCAGCAGCCCGTTAACGGGACAGGCTTACAACACCGGGGAGCTGTTTTTT.

V gene TRBV6-5 combines with J gene TRBJ1-2, with D uncertain. CDR1 and CDR2 (germline): MNHEY, SVGAGI. V lost 5 bases and J lost 1, with 11 bases in between. The CDR3 is 14 residues long. The CDR3 bases are TGTGCCAGCAGTCAATCAACAGTTAACTATGGCTACACCTTC. Its translation is CASSQSTVNYGYTF.

In its sample, this clone ranks as medium-sized. This chain uses TRBV19 with TRBJ2-3; 10 bases agree with TRBD2. Germline CDR1 LNHDA, CDR2 SQIVND (reference sequence). The CDR3 contains 15 residues. V trimming: 2 bases; J trimming: 2 bases; junction bases outside the gene matches: 1. Here the CDR3 DNA reads TGTGCCAGTAGTATAAGCGGGGGGGCCACAGATACGCAGTATTTT. This encodes CASSISGGATDTQYF.

The V call is TRBV19, the J call TRBJ2-7; D unresolved. Germline V gene data show CDR1 as LNHDA and CDR2 as SQIVND (reference sequence). The CDR3 is made up of 14 amino acids. Trimming shortened V by 1 base and J by 3 bases, and 10 bases separated the two germline ends. CDR3 nucleotide sequence: TGTGCCAGTAGTATAGGTGGAACCCACTACGAGCAGTACTTC. Its protein product is CASSIGGTHYEQYF. The full variable domain, completed using reference TRBV19 and TRBJ2-7, is DGGITQSPKYLFRKEGQNVTLSCEQNLNHDAMYWYRQDPGQGLRLIYYSQIVNDFQKGDIAEGYSVSREKKESFPLTVTSAQKNPTAFYLCASSIGGTHYEQYFGPGTRLTVT.

The chain combines TRBV19 with TRBJ2-2; D possibly corresponds to TRBD1 (5 bases). V was cut by 5 bases and J by 5 bases, with 15 bases left in between. Germline CDR1 is LNHDA and CDR2 is SQIVND (reference sequence). The CDR3 is 15 residues long. The CDR3 DNA is TGTGCCAGTAGTGCCCCGACAGATTTTACCGGGGAGCTGTTTTTT. Its translation is CASSAPTDFTGELFF.

This clone was detected a few times. This chain links TRBV7-2 with TRBJ1-1; D perhaps matches TRBD1 (5 bases). There are 14 residues in the CDR3. Trimming stripped 1 base from V and 11 bases from J, with 17 bases between. Germline loops: CDR1 SGHTA, CDR2 FQGNSA. The CDR3 bases are TGTGCCAGCAGCTTAGTGGGTCAGGGCAAAGTGGCTTTCTTT. It yields the protein CASSLVGQGKVAFF.

The CDR3 DNA reads as TGCGCCAGCAGCCAGGGTCGACAGTCGGAGACCCAGTACTTC. Translation: CASSQGRQSETQYF. The rearrangement joins TRBV4-3 to TRBJ2-5; tentative D call: TRBD1 (5 bases). The germline V gene has CDR1 LGHNA and CDR2 YSLEER. V was pared by 3 bases and J by 5 bases, with 13 bases between. This CDR3 is 14 amino acids long.

The V call is TRBV27, the J call TRBJ1-6; D is uncertain. V was cut by 2 bases and J by 8 bases, with 7 bases left in between. Germline V gene lookup returns CDR1 MNHEY and CDR2 SMNVEV (reference sequence). The CDR3 consists of 13 residues. CDR3 in amino acids: CASSLIEDSPLHF. As DNA, the CDR3 is TGTGCCAGCAGTTTAATCGAGGATTCACCCCTCCACTTT.

The chain combines TRBV19 with TRBJ1-1; D is unclear. The CDR3 spans 11 residues. CDR1 is LNHDA and CDR2 is SQIVND in the germline V gene (reference sequence). Trimming shortened V by 5 bases and J by 8 bases, and 9 bases separated the two germline ends. The CDR3 sequence is CASSPGPEAFF. CDR3 bases: TGTGCCAGTAGTCCCGGGCCCGAAGCTTTCTTT.